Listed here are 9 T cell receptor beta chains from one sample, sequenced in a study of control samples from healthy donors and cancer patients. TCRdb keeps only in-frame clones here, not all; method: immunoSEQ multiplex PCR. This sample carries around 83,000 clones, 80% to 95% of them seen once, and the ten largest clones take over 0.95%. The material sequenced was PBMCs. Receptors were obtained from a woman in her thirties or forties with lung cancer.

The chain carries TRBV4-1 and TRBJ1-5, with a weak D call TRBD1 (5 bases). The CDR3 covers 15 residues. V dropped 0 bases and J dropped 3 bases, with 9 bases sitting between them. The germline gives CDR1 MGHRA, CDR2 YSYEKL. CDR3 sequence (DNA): TGCGCCAGCAGCCAAGATGGGGCCATCAATCAGCCCCAGCATTTT. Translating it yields CASSQDGAINQPQHF.

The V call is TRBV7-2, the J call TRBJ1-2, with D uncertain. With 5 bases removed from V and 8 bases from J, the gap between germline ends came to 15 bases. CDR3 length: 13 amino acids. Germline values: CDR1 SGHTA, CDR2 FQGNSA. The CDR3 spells CASSPDGPRGYTF. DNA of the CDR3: TGTGCCAGCAGCCCTGACGGCCCCCGGGGCTACACCTTC.

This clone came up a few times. The CDR3 is CASSLTVGGVSTDTQYF. CDR3 nucleotide sequence: TGTGCCAGCAGCTTAACTGTGGGCGGGGTTAGCACAGATACGCAGTATTTT. The J gene is TRBJ2-3, the V gene TRBV7-6, with D possibly matching TRBD2 (6 bases). Germline CDR1 SGHVS, CDR2 FNYEAQ. V lost 2 bases, J lost 0 bases, and 15 bases lay in between. The CDR3 extends over 17 amino acids.

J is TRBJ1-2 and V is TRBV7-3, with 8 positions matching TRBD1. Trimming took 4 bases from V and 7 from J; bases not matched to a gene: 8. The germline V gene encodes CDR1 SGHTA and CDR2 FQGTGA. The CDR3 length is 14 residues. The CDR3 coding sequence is TGTGCCAGCAGCTCAGGAACAGGGGGACTTGGCTACACCTTC. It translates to CASSSGTGGLGYTF.

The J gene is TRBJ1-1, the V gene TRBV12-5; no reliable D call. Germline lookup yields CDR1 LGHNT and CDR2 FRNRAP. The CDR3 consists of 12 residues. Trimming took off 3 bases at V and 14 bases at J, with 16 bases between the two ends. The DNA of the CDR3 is TGTGCTAGTGGTTTCGGGGTTTCCGAGGGATTCTTT. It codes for CASGFGVSEGFF.

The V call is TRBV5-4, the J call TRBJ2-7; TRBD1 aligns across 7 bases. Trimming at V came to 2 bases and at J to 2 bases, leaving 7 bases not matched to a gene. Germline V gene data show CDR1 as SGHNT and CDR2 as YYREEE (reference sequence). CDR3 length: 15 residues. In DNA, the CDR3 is TGTGCCAGCAGCTTAGGACAGGCGCTTACCTACGAGCAGTACTTC. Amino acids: CASSLGQALTYEQYF.

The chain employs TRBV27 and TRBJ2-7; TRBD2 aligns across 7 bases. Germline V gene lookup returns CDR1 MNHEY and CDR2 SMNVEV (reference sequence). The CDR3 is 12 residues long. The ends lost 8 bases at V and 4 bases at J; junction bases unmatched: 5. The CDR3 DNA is TGTGCCAGCGGGGGGGGAAATTACGAGCAGTACTTC. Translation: CASGGGNYEQYF.

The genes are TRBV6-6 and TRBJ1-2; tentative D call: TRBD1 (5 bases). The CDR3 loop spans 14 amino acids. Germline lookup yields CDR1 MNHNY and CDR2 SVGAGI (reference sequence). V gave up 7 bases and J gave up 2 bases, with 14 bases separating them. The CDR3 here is CASIGKGSNYGYTF. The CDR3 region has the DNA TGTGCCAGCATCGGGAAGGGGTCCAACTATGGCTACACCTTC.

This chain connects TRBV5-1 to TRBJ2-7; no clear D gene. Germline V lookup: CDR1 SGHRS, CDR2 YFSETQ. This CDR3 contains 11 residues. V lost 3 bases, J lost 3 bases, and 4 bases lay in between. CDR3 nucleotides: TGCGCCAGCAGCTCCGACTACGAGCAGTACTTC. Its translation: CASSSDYEQYF.